These 4 T cell receptor beta chains originate from one sample sequenced in a study of T cells in localized non-small cell lung cancer. Clones were read by immunoSEQ multiplex PCR, and TCRdb kept only the in-frame ones, dropping some. This sample has about 1,400 clones, with nearly 30% found just once. Sample: lung tumor tissue, taken before any cancer treatment. All receptors come from a male donor aged 60 or over with stage I squamous cell lung carcinoma.

This clone ranks as medium-sized. The chain has TRBV6-8 and TRBJ2-7; D gene uncertain. The CDR3 runs to 15 residues. From germline, CDR1 is MNHGY and CDR2 SAAAGT. Between the trimmed V and J ends, which lost 6 bases and 1 base, there was a span of 16 bases. This chain's CDR3 is CASSPETWQSYEQYF. The CDR3 DNA follows: TGTGCCAGCAGCCCCGAAACCTGGCAATCCTACGAGCAGTACTTC.

This clone occurred a few times. The chain recombines TRBV28 with TRBJ1-1; D is perhaps TRBD1 (5 bases). The CDR3 is 13 amino acids. With 6 bases removed from V and 5 bases from J, the gap between germline ends came to 13 bases. Germline V lookup: CDR1 MDHEN, CDR2 SYDVKM. The chain's CDR3 is CASRGDLVTEAFF. The CDR3 coding sequence is TGTGCCAGCAGGGGGGACCTGGTAACTGAAGCTTTCTTT. Supplemented by reference TRBV28 and TRBJ1-1, the full variable domain reads DVKVTQSSRYLVKRTGEKVFLECVQDMDHENMFWYRQDPGLGLRLIYFSYDVKMKEKGDIPEGYSVSREKKERFSLILESASTNQTSMYLCASRGDLVTEAFFGQGTRLTVV.

In DNA, the CDR3 is TGTGCCAGTATGACAGGGGGCCAAGAGACCCAGTACTTC. This codes for CASMTGGQETQYF. The chain recombines TRBV19 with TRBJ2-5; 9 nucleotides agree with TRBD1. The germline V gene encodes CDR1 LNHDA and CDR2 SQIVND (reference sequence). The CDR3 consists of 13 residues. V shed 7 bases, J shed 1 base, and the junction held 1 base outside the gene matches.

This clone is large (0.1 to 1%) within its sample. The gene calls are TRBV10-3 and TRBJ2-2; D not resolved. The germline V gene has CDR1 ENHRY and CDR2 SYGVKD. The CDR3 contains 15 residues. The ends were cut back, 1 base at V and 2 bases at J, with 8 bases in the middle. This CDR3 is CAISEFGLNTGELFF. The CDR3 DNA sequence: TGTGCCATCAGTGAGTTCGGCCTTAACACCGGGGAGCTGTTTTTT.